The 17 T cell receptor beta chains in this list originate from one sample, sequenced in a study of persistence of HIV-infected CD4 T cells (dated by TCRdb to between 2020 and 2021). The sample's treatment or condition, from its label and the paper: suppressive antiretroviral therapy. As a nonspecific positive control representing the CD4+ T cell repertoire, the cells were stimulated with anti-CD3/anti-CD28 magnetic beads. Responding CD4+ T cells were sorted by upregulation of both CD40 ligand and CD69. No antigen is known for these receptors. TCRbeta repertoires were sequenced from genomic DNA with the immunoSEQ hsTCRB assay version 4 in survey mode. TCRdb stores this immuneACCESS table with in-frame sequences only. Part of the clones is absent; in the studies checked, under half of the shortfall reflects unresolved V genes, and no reason is known for the rest. The sample profile shows some 40,000 clones; just over 90% of them were found once. Jointly, the top ten make up 1.8% of the sample.

The specimen comprised CD4+ T cells sorted from PBMCs after approximately 19-hour stimulation, sampled from a patient who received antiretroviral therapy. The cell subset or site label, read with the paper, signifies: CD40L+CD69+ CD4 T cells responding to anti-CD3/anti-CD28 beads, representing the overall repertoire. These receptors were taken from an adult man with HIV who was CMV-seropositive.

The chain links TRBV7-2 to TRBJ2-2; D possibly corresponds to TRBD1 (5 bases). The CDR3 covers 16 residues. From germline, CDR1 is SGHTA and CDR2 FQGNSA. The V end was cut by 2 bases, the J end by 4 bases, with 14 bases between. CDR3 region: CASSLTGPKGTGELFF. The CDR3 region has the DNA TGTGCCAGCAGCTTAACAGGACCGAAGGGCACCGGGGAGCTGTTTTTT.

V is TRBV30 and J is TRBJ2-7, with 8 bases matching TRBD1. The CDR3 consists of 13 residues. Trimming cost V 3 bases and J 5 bases; bases outside gene matches: 6. Germline loops: CDR1 GTSNPN, CDR2 SVGIG (reference sequence). This CDR3 reads CAWRRTGGDEQYF. CDR3 nucleotide sequence: TGTGCCTGGAGGAGAACAGGGGGTGACGAGCAGTACTTC. The variable domain in full, completed from reference TRBV30 and TRBJ2-7, reads SQTIHQWPATLVQPVGSPLSLECTVEGTSNPNLYWYRQAAGRGLQLLFYSVGIGQISSEVPQNLSASRPQDRQFILSSKKLLLSDSGFYLCAWRRTGGDEQYFGPGTRLTVT.

The V gene is TRBV10-3, the J gene TRBJ2-2; 8 bases agree with TRBD1. J gave up 3 bases and V 10 bases, and 13 bases lay outside the gene matches. The V gene's germline CDR1 is ENHRY and CDR2 SYGVKD. The CDR3 is 16 residues long. The CDR3 region has the DNA TGTGCCACCAGGAGGACAGGGCGTAACTACACCGGGGAGCTGTTTTTT. Amino acid sequence: CATRRTGRNYTGELFF.

The chain couples TRBV6-5 to TRBJ1-4, with a possible D match to TRBD1 (6 bases). The CDR3 totals 15 residues. Germline V gene lookup returns CDR1 MNHEY and CDR2 SVGAGI. Trimming took off 4 bases at V and 3 bases at J, with 12 bases between the two ends. In DNA, the CDR3 is TGTGCCAGCAGTTTCGGACAGCGAGCTAATGAAAAACTGTTTTTT. It codes for CASSFGQRANEKLFF.

V and J are TRBV24-1 and TRBJ1-2; no clear D gene. The V and J ends lost 4 bases and 5 bases respectively, with 7 bases between them. Germline-derived CDR1 and CDR2 are KGHDR and SFDVKD. This CDR3 contains 12 residues. The chain's CDR3 is CATSDRLYGYTF. The CDR3 bases are TGTGCCACCAGTGACAGACTTTATGGCTACACCTTC.

V usage is TRBV9 and J usage is TRBJ1-2, with a possible D match to TRBD1 (6 bases). The V and J ends lost 2 bases and 5 bases respectively, with 16 bases between them. The CDR3 length is 15 residues. Per germline, CDR1 SGDLS and CDR2 YYNGEE. CDR3 DNA: TGTGCCAGCAGCGTGGGGAGGGGGAAAGGGTATGGCTACACCTTC. It translates to CASSVGRGKGYGYTF.

The rearrangement links TRBV5-4 to TRBJ2-3, with a weak D call TRBD2 (5 bases). The V and J ends lost 5 bases and 0 bases respectively, with 10 bases between them. Germline CDR1 SGHNT, CDR2 YYREEE (reference sequence). The CDR3 spans 14 residues. The CDR3 is CASSRGFSTDTQYF. The DNA of the CDR3 is TGTGCCAGCAGTCGGGGATTCAGCACAGATACGCAGTATTTT.

This clone appeared once. This sequence joins TRBV19 and TRBJ1-6; possible D gene TRBD1, 5 bases. The CDR3 runs 15 residues. Germline CDR1 is LNHDA and CDR2 is SQIVND (reference sequence). Trimming stripped 5 bases from V and 10 bases from J, with 18 bases between. In nucleotides, the CDR3 is TGTGCCAGTAGTCCTGGGGCGCAAATCAGATCACCCCTCCACTTT. This codes for CASSPGAQIRSPLHF.

This clone was seen just once. The chain recombines TRBV5-1 with TRBJ2-7; 8 bases line up with TRBD1. This CDR3 contains 13 residues. The V gene's germline CDR1 is SGHRS and CDR2 YFSETQ. Unmatched junction bases numbered 3, after V lost 4 bases and J lost 3 bases. The CDR3 DNA follows: TGCGCCAGCAGCATGGGACAGGACTACGAGCAGTACTTC. Translated: CASSMGQDYEQYF.

The chain recombines TRBV24-1 with TRBJ2-2; 9 bases agree with TRBD1. This CDR3 is 18 amino acids long. Germline V CDR1 and CDR2: KGHDR, SFDVKD. Losses at the gene ends were 1 base for V and 2 bases for J; bases not matched to a gene: 7. The CDR3 DNA sequence: TGTGCCACCAGTGATTTAAGGGGACAGGGCGCCAACACCGGGGAGCTGTTTTTT. Translating it yields CATSDLRGQGANTGELFF.

The chain uses TRBV5-1 and TRBJ1-2; D gene unclear. The CDR3 is 13 amino acids. V was pared by 3 bases and J by 8 bases, with 14 bases between. Germline CDR1 is SGHRS and CDR2 is YFSETQ. This chain's CDR3 is CASSYGLNGGYTF. CDR3 coding DNA: TGCGCCAGCAGCTACGGTCTGAACGGCGGCTACACCTTC. The full variable domain, completed using reference TRBV5-1 and TRBJ1-2, is KAGVTQTPRYLIKTRGQQVTLSCSPISGHRSVSWYQQTPGQGLQFLFEYFSETQRNKGNFPGRFSGRQFSNSRSEMNVSTLELGDSALYLCASSYGLNGGYTFGSGTRLTVV.

V usage is TRBV6-1 and J usage is TRBJ2-7; tentatively, D is TRBD1 or TRBD2 (5 bases each). Germline CDR1 reads MNHNS; CDR2 reads SASEGT. V was cut by 1 base and J by 8 bases, with 12 bases left in between. The CDR3 length is 13 residues. The CDR3 DNA follows: TGTGCCAGCAGTGAAGGGGGACCGACGAAGCAGTACTTC. This sequence encodes CASSEGGPTKQYF.

This clone was counted once. The chain uses TRBV29-1 and TRBJ1-2; 8 bases match TRBD1. In germline, CDR1 is SQVTM, CDR2 ANQGSEA. This CDR3 has 12 residues. The CDR3 protein is CTTGTGASGYTF. CDR3 nucleotide sequence: TGCACCACCGGGACAGGTGCCTCGGGCTACACCTTC.

The CDR3 DNA reads as TGTGCCAGCAGCACCGGTCCGGAGGAAAAACTGTTTTTT. Translating it yields CASSTGPEEKLFF. The genes are TRBV7-2 and TRBJ1-4, with D unclear. This CDR3 spans 13 amino acids. The V end was cut by 5 bases, the J end by 8 bases, with 12 bases between. Germline lookup yields CDR1 SGHTA and CDR2 FQGNSA.

The chain links TRBV5-6 to TRBJ1-4, with 9 bases aligning to TRBD1. The CDR3 extends over 18 amino acids. Germline V gene lookup returns CDR1 SGHDT and CDR2 YYEEEE. V lost 2 bases to trimming and J lost 1 base; unmatched junction nucleotides: 9. CDR3 bases: TGTGCCAGCAGCTTAAACCGGGACAGGGCGCGAACTAATGAAAAACTGTTTTTT. It encodes CASSLNRDRARTNEKLFF.

The chain joins TRBV19 to TRBJ2-1; TRBD2 is a possible D gene (6 bases). The CDR3 spans 13 residues. Germline CDR1 LNHDA, CDR2 SQIVND (reference sequence). Trimming left V 8 bases short and J 4 bases short, with 12 bases between. CDR3 in amino acids: CASAGYLYNEQFF. The CDR3 nucleotides are TGTGCCAGTGCGGGATACCTTTACAATGAGCAGTTCTTC.

The rearrangement uses TRBV2 and TRBJ2-1; 15 bases fit TRBD2. CDR1 SNHLY and CDR2 FYNNEI come from the germline V gene. Trimming removed 5 bases from V and 7 bases from J; junction bases left unmatched: 3. This CDR3 contains 15 residues. The CDR3 protein is CASSLGLAGGNEQFF. The CDR3 nucleotides are TGTGCCAGCAGTCTTGGACTAGCGGGGGGGAATGAGCAGTTCTTC.